Shown below are 11 T cell receptor beta chains from a single sample sequenced in a study of identical twins (dated by TCRdb to 2016 to 2017). Library preparation was by 5' RACE. Sequencer: Illumina HiSeq 2000. Using fastp trimming at Q25 and MiXCR clonotype assembly, TCRdb reanalyzed the public sequencing data and kept in-frame beta chains. Identical CDR3 protein sequences are pooled into one entry, listed with their most common genes and DNA. Present in this sample are 1.5 million to 2 million distinct CDR3 sequences, about 31% of which were seen just once. 0.25% to 0.3% of the sample lies in the top ten. The specimen sequenced was cord blood. All receptors derive from a newborn girl in good health.

This clonotype has more than one count but fewer than ten. This chain connects TRBV7-9 to TRBJ1-5; 7 bases align to TRBD1. The trim removed 0 bases at V and 4 bases at J, leaving 3 bases unmatched. The germline CDR1 and CDR2 sequences are SEHNR and FQNEAQ (reference sequence). The CDR3 runs 15 residues. The CDR3 loop reads CASSLAGTENQPQHF. CDR3 nucleotide sequence: TGTGCCAGCAGCTTAGCTGGGACAGAGAATCAGCCCCAGCATTTT.

The CDR3 loop is CASSLSDFGGYEQYF. CDR3 sequence (DNA): TGTGCCAGCAGTTTATCGGACTTCGGAGGGTATGAGCAGTACTTC. V gene TRBV27 combines with J gene TRBJ2-7, with TRBD2 as a possible D gene (6 bases). V lost 0 bases and J 7 bases, leaving 16 bases between the germline ends. Germline V gives CDR1 MNHEY, CDR2 SMNVEV (reference sequence). The CDR3 is 15 residues long.

Remarks on this clonotype: A junction end diverges from the germline sequence, so it may reflect a read error. J is TRBJ1-2 and V is TRBV4-1; unclear D gene. The CDR3 runs to 13 residues. CDR1 is MGHRA, CDR2 YSYEKL, per germline. The CDR3 spells CASNQLGFYGYTF. The CDR3 bases are TGCGCCAGCAACCAATTGGGATTCTATGGCTACACCTTC.

The V gene is TRBV28, the J gene TRBJ1-1, with 7 nucleotides matching TRBD1. Unmatched junction bases numbered 4, after V lost 6 bases and J lost 3 bases. Germline V gene lookup returns CDR1 MDHEN and CDR2 SYDVKM. The CDR3 extends over 13 amino acids. CDR3 region: CASRTGRHTEAFF. The DNA of the CDR3 is TGTGCCAGCAGGACAGGGCGGCACACTGAAGCTTTCTTT.

The chain links TRBV6-5 to TRBJ2-3, with TRBD2 matching 8 bases. V lost 0 bases and J lost 2; bases outside the gene matches: 1. Germline V gene data show CDR1 as MNHEY and CDR2 as SVGAGI. There are 15 residues in the CDR3. The CDR3 region is CASSYSGLVTDTQYF. The CDR3, as DNA: TGTGCCAGCAGTTACTCGGGACTAGTCACAGATACGCAGTATTTT.

This clonotype turned up a few times. The V and J genes are TRBV5-1 and TRBJ1-5, with 7 nucleotides matching TRBD1. Per germline, CDR1 SGHRS and CDR2 YFSETQ. The ends lost 4 bases at V and 7 bases at J; junction bases unmatched: 11. This CDR3 contains 15 residues. The DNA of the CDR3 is TGCGCCAGCAGCACCACAGGGGACCCCCAACAGCCCCAGCATTTT. Amino acid sequence: CASSTTGDPQQPQHF.

The rearrangement links TRBV25-1 to TRBJ1-2; D gene ambiguous. Trimming cost V 11 bases and J 7 bases, with 14 bases left between them. This CDR3 has 11 amino acids. Germline V CDR1 and CDR2: MGHDK, SYGVNS. The CDR3 spells CAFSDPVGYTF. As DNA, the CDR3 is TGTGCCTTCTCGGATCCCGTTGGCTACACCTTC.

V is TRBV20-1 and J is TRBJ2-3; TRBD2 matches 8 bases. Per germline, CDR1 DFQATT and CDR2 SNEGSKA (reference sequence). Trimming removed 6 bases from V and 4 bases from J; junction bases left unmatched: 0. The CDR3 spans 11 residues. Here the CDR3 reads CSAAGADTQYF. The CDR3, as DNA: TGCAGTGCAGCGGGAGCAGATACGCAGTATTTT.

The V gene is TRBV7-2, the J gene TRBJ1-2; the match to TRBD1 covers 9 bases. Germline V CDR1 and CDR2: SGHTA, FQGNSA. J was trimmed by 2 bases and V by 8 bases; bases with no gene match: 9. This CDR3 has 15 amino acids. CDR3 DNA sequence: TGTGCCAGCCGAACCCCCGGGACAGGGAACTATGGCTACACCTTC. It codes for CASRTPGTGNYGYTF. The whole variable domain, remainder taken from reference TRBV7-2 and TRBJ1-2, is GAGVSQSPSNKVTEKGKDVELRCDPISGHTALYWYRQSLGQGLEFLIYFQGNSAPDKSGLPSDRFSAERTGGSVSTLTIQRTQQEDSAVYLCASRTPGTGNYGYTFGSGTRLTVV.

This clonotype was found many times. The chain couples TRBV12-3 or TRBV12-4 to TRBJ1-2; D is unclear. The CDR3 sequence is 14 residues long. Trimming shortened V by 2 bases and J by 4 bases, and 11 bases separated the two germline ends. CDR3 DNA sequence: TGTGCCAGCAGTTTATCGAGACTGGGCTATGGCTACACCTTC. Its translation is CASSLSRLGYGYTF.

V is TRBV5-1 and J is TRBJ2-5; 16 bases map to TRBD2. CDR1 is SGHRS, CDR2 YFSETQ, per germline. J gave up 5 bases and V 4 bases, and 5 bases lay outside the gene matches. The CDR3 spans 16 residues. The DNA of the CDR3 is TGCGCCAGCAGCAAAGGGACTAGCGGGAGGGATGAGACCCAGTACTTC. It encodes CASSKGTSGRDETQYF.